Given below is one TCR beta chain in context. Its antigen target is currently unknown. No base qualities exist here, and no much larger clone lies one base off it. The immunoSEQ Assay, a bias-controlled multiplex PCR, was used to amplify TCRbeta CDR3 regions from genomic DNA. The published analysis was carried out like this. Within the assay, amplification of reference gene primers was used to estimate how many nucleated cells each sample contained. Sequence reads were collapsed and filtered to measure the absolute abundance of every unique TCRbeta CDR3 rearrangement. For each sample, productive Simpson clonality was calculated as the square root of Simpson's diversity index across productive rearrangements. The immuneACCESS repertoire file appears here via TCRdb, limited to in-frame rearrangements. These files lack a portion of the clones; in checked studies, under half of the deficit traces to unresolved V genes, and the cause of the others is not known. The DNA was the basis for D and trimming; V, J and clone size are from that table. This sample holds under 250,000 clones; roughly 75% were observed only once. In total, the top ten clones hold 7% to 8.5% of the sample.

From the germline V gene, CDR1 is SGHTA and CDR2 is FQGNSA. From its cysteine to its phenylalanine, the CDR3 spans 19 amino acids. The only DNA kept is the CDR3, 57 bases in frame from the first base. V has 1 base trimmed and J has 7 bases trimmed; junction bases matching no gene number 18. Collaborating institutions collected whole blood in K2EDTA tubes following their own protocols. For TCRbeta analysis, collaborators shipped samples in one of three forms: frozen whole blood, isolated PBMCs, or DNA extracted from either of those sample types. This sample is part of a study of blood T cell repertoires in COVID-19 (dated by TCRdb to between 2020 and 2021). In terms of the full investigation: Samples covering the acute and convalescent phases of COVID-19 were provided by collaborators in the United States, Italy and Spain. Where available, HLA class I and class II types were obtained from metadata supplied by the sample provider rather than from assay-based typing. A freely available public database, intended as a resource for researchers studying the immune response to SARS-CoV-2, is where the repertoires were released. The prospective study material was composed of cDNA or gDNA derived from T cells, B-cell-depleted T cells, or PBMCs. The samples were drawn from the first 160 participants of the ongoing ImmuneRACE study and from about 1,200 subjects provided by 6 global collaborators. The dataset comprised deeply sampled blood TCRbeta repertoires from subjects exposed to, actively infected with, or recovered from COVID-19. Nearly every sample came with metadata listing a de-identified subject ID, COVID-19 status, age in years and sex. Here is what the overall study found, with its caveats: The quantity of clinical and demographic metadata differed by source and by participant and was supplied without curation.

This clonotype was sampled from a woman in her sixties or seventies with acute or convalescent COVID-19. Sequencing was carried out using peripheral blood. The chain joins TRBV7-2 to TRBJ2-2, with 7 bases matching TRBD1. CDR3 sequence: CASSLGLYDRVKWGGELFF. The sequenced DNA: TGTGCCAGCAGCTTAGGTCTTTATGACAGGGTAAAGTGGGGCGGGGAGCTGTTTTTT.